Listed below are T cell receptor beta chains from one sample, sequenced in a study of immune characterization of retroperitoneal liposarcoma. TCRdb ran MiXCR on the PCR reads and lists one entry per CDR3 protein. The profile covers some 9,600 distinct CDR3 sequences, with roughly a quarter appearing a single time and roughly a fifth taken by the ten largest. The sequencing input was blood. The receptors here all came from a male donor with retroperitoneal liposarcoma. CDR3s include the opening cysteine and the closing phenylalanine or tryptophan. Each record gives: clone size, V gene, D gene, J gene, CDR3 protein, CDR3 DNA. A D gene is named only where the DNA matches it firmly. Expanded clones are given a class, and other clones once, few, many or no size at all.

clone_size: NA; v_call: TRBV7-6; d_call: TRBD1; j_call: TRBJ2-2; cdr3_aa: CASSLADRGPNTGELFF; cdr3_nt: TGTGCCAGCAGCTTAGCTGACAGGGGTCCGAACACCGGGGAGCTGTTTTTT
clone_size: few; v_call: TRBV11-3; d_call: NA; j_call: TRBJ2-2; cdr3_aa: CASQSVAADTGELFF; cdr3_nt: TGTGCCAGCCAAAGCGTCGCAGCGGACACCGGGGAGCTGTTTTTT
clone_size: large; v_call: TRBV6-1; d_call: NA; j_call: TRBJ1-1; cdr3_aa: CASSSLGGNTEAFF; cdr3_nt: TGTGCCAGCAGTTCCTTGGGGGGGAACACTGAAGCTTTCTTT
clone_size: NA; v_call: TRBV7-6; d_call: TRBD2; j_call: TRBJ2-1; cdr3_aa: CASSLSTSGGGYNEQFF; cdr3_nt: TGTGCCAGCAGCTTATCTACTAGCGGAGGGGGCTACAATGAGCAGTTCTTC
clone_size: NA; v_call: TRBV27; d_call: NA; j_call: TRBJ2-2; cdr3_aa: CASTGGGAQTGELFF; cdr3_nt: TGTGCCAGCACCGGAGGGGGGGCGCAAACCGGGGAGCTGTTTTTT
clone_size: once; v_call: TRBV19; d_call: TRBD2; j_call: TRBJ2-3; cdr3_aa: CASSMGLAGDYSTDTQYF; cdr3_nt: TGTGCCAGTAGCATGGGACTAGCGGGAGACTATAGCACAGATACGCAGTATTTT
clone_size: medium-sized; v_call: TRBV6-1; d_call: NA; j_call: TRBJ1-5; cdr3_aa: CASSPRWGDQPQHF; cdr3_nt: TGTGCCAGCAGCCCCCGGTGGGGGGATCAGCCCCAGCATTTT
clone_size: many; v_call: TRBV4-2; d_call: NA; j_call: TRBJ1-5; cdr3_aa: CASSQVGAGEPQHF; cdr3_nt: TGTGCCAGCAGCCAAGTTGGGGCAGGTGAGCCCCAGCATTTT
clone_size: NA; v_call: TRBV7-6; d_call: NA; j_call: TRBJ2-2; cdr3_aa: CASSSGGELFF; cdr3_nt: TGTGCCAGCAGTTCAGGCGGGGAGCTGTTTTTT
clone_size: NA; v_call: TRBV6-1; d_call: TRBD1; j_call: TRBJ2-7; cdr3_aa: CASSEHRGLEQYF; cdr3_nt: TGTGCCAGCAGTGAACACAGGGGGCTCGAGCAGTACTTC
clone_size: once; v_call: TRBV6-6; d_call: NA; j_call: TRBJ1-2; cdr3_aa: CASSYLGNYGYTF; cdr3_nt: TGTGCCAGCAGTTATTTGGGTAACTATGGCTACACCTTC
clone_size: NA; v_call: TRBV6-6; d_call: TRBD2; j_call: TRBJ2-5; cdr3_aa: CATGRGELETQYF; cdr3_nt: TGTGCCACTGGGAGGGGCGAGTTAGAGACCCAGTACTTC
clone_size: many; v_call: TRBV7-6; d_call: TRBD2; j_call: TRBJ2-3; cdr3_aa: CASSLGSGLAGVTDTQYF; cdr3_nt: TGTGCCAGCAGCTTGGGATCGGGACTAGCGGGGGTCACAGATACGCAGTATTTT
clone_size: few; v_call: TRBV5-1; d_call: TRBD1; j_call: TRBJ2-5; cdr3_aa: CASSSGTGGEETQYF; cdr3_nt: TGCGCCAGCAGCTCAGGGACAGGGGGCGAAGAGACCCAGTACTTC
clone_size: few; v_call: TRBV6-5; d_call: NA; j_call: TRBJ1-1; cdr3_aa: CASSYSQGNTEAFF; cdr3_nt: TGTGCCAGCAGTTACTCTCAGGGAAACACTGAAGCTTTCTTT
clone_size: few; v_call: TRBV7-8; d_call: TRBD2; j_call: TRBJ2-1; cdr3_aa: CASSPLAGVGGYEQFF; cdr3_nt: TGTGCCAGCAGCCCCTTAGCGGGAGTGGGCGGGTATGAGCAGTTCTTC
clone_size: many; v_call: TRBV6-5; d_call: NA; j_call: TRBJ2-2; cdr3_aa: CASSYPGTGELFF; cdr3_nt: TGTGCCAGCAGTTACCCCGGGACCGGGGAGCTGTTTTTT